This entry lists 30 T cell receptor beta chains sequenced from one sample in a study of blood T cell repertoires in COVID-19. Measured with immunoSEQ multiplex PCR; TCRdb has only the in-frame clones, and not every one. Among about 480,000 clones listed, 80% to 90% were seen once. The source material was PBMCs or T cells enriched from blood (not recorded which). All receptors come from a woman aged 55-75 years who had recovered from COVID-19.

This chain connects TRBV24-1 to TRBJ2-1; the match to TRBD1 covers 9 bases. Germline CDR1 and CDR2: KGHDR and SFDVKD. The V and J ends lost 4 bases and 10 bases, in that order; junction bases with no gene match: 7. This CDR3 comprises 14 residues. Here the CDR3 reads CATSDSGTGREQFF. The CDR3 DNA sequence: TGTGCCACCAGTGACTCCGGGACAGGGAGAGAGCAGTTCTTC.

This clone was counted at least ten times. V and J are TRBV13 and TRBJ2-7, with 8 bases fitting TRBD1. The CDR3 runs 14 residues. V shed 5 bases, J shed 3 bases, and the junction held 6 bases outside the gene matches. Germline CDR1 PRHDT, CDR2 FYEKMQ (reference sequence). CDR3 in amino acids: CASSHRGDYYEQYF. CDR3 coding DNA: TGTGCCAGCAGCCACAGGGGGGATTACTACGAGCAGTACTTC.

The rearrangement uses TRBV9 and TRBJ2-2; 8 positions match TRBD2. CDR1 and CDR2 from the germline V gene are SGDLS and YYNGEE. The CDR3 is made up of 16 amino acids. V lost 0 bases, J lost 4 bases, and 5 bases stayed unmatched. The CDR3 DNA reads as TGTGCCAGCAGCGTAGAAAGCGGGGGAGTCACCGGGGAGCTGTTTTTT. The encoded protein is CASSVESGGVTGELFF.

This clone was counted only a few times. The chain carries TRBV2 and TRBJ1-3; D is perhaps TRBD1 (5 bases). This CDR3 is built from 14 residues. Trimming took 5 bases from V and 6 from J, leaving 14 bases between them. Germline assignment: CDR1 SNHLY and CDR2 FYNNEI. CDR3 protein: CASSQDTLLNTIYF. The CDR3 DNA reads TGTGCCAGCAGTCAGGACACCCTCTTAAACACCATATATTTT.

The V gene is TRBV3-1 (or the pseudogene TRBV3-2), the J gene TRBJ1-1; 12 bases map to TRBD1. Germline trimming cut 1 base from V and 5 bases from J; bases unmatched to any gene: 8. Germline CDR1 LGHDT, CDR2 YNNKEL (reference sequence). The CDR3 is 17 residues long. CDR3 in DNA: TGTGCCAGCAGCCAAGTTCTGGGACAGGGGGCGTTTACTGAAGCTTTCTTT. Its protein is CASSQVLGQGAFTEAFF.

The chain combines TRBV12-3 or TRBV12-4 with TRBJ2-3, with D possibly matching TRBD1 (5 bases). Trimming removed 6 bases from V and 8 bases from J, with 12 bases in between. This CDR3 has 12 amino acids. The CDR3 sequence: CASSWTPGTQYF. CDR3 sequence (DNA): TGTGCCAGCAGCTGGACACCCGGTACGCAGTATTTT.

The chain recombines TRBV5-4 with TRBJ1-2; TRBD1 aligns across 9 bases. The V and J ends lost 4 bases and 6 bases, in that order; junction bases with no gene match: 7. Germline CDR1 and CDR2: SGHNT and YYREEE (reference sequence). The CDR3 has 14 residues. Here the CDR3 reads CASSTGGWEDGYTF. CDR3 nucleotides: TGTGCCAGCAGCACAGGGGGCTGGGAGGATGGCTACACCTTC. The whole variable domain, remainder taken from reference TRBV5-4 and TRBJ1-2, is ETGVTQSPTHLIKTRGQQVTLRCSSQSGHNTVSWYQQALGQGPQFIFQYYREEENGRGNFPPRFSGLQFPNYSSELNVNALELDDSALYLCASSTGGWEDGYTFGSGTRLTVV.

The chain joins TRBV11-2 to TRBJ2-1; 9 bases are a match to TRBD2. This CDR3 contains 15 residues. CDR1 and CDR2 (germline): SGHAT, FQNNGV. With V trimmed by 5 bases and J by 10 bases, 12 bases remained unmatched. The CDR3 reads CASSGGLAQKGEQFF. The DNA for the CDR3 is TGTGCCAGCAGCGGGGGACTAGCCCAAAAAGGAGAGCAGTTCTTC.

The rearrangement joins TRBV2 to TRBJ1-5, with 8 bases identical to TRBD1. Germline V gene lookup returns CDR1 SNHLY and CDR2 FYNNEI. This CDR3 spans 16 amino acids. The ends lost 0 bases at V and 4 bases at J; junction bases unmatched: 5. CDR3 DNA sequence: TGTGCCAGCAGTGAAGCGCCAGGACAGGGTAATCAGCCCCAGCATTTT. Amino acid sequence: CASSEAPGQGNQPQHF.

The chain links TRBV10-3 to TRBJ2-3, with 7 positions matching TRBD1. This CDR3 has 14 amino acids. V shed 10 bases and J 0 bases; nucleotides not matched to a gene: 7. CDR1 is ENHRY, CDR2 SYGVKD, per germline. This CDR3 reads CATSGGTSTDTQYF. The DNA of the CDR3 is TGTGCCACGTCAGGGGGTACTAGCACAGATACGCAGTATTTT.

This clone was observed a single time. The gene calls are TRBV6-5 and TRBJ1-6, with 9 bases fitting TRBD1. Germline V CDR1 and CDR2: MNHEY, SVGAGI. The CDR3 is made up of 15 amino acids. V trimming: 6 bases; J trimming: 9 bases; junction bases outside the gene matches: 9. The CDR3 is CASRTTGGESSPLHF. The CDR3 DNA reads as TGTGCCAGCAGGACGACAGGGGGAGAAAGTTCACCCCTCCACTTT.

CDR3 DNA: TGTGCCAGCAGCTCCGGACAGGGGGAAAAACTGTTTTTT. Translation gives CASSSGQGEKLFF. The V gene is TRBV7-9, the J gene TRBJ1-4; TRBD1 agrees at 9 bases. V lost 4 bases and J lost 8; bases outside the gene matches: 2. This CDR3 is 13 amino acids long. Germline V gene lookup returns CDR1 SEHNR and CDR2 FQNEAQ (reference sequence).

The chain has TRBV7-2 and TRBJ2-1, with 14 bases lining up with TRBD2. The ends lost 1 base at V and 4 bases at J; junction bases unmatched: 6. CDR3 size: 18 residues. Germline CDR1 reads SGHTA; CDR2 reads FQGNSA. The CDR3 region has the DNA TGTGCCAGCAGCTTAGGGTTGGGACTAGCGGGGGATTACAATGAGCAGTTCTTC. Its protein product is CASSLGLGLAGDYNEQFF.

The chain couples TRBV20-1 to TRBJ2-2; 10 bases align to TRBD2. J gave up 0 bases and V 3 bases, and 1 base lay outside the gene matches. CDR3 size: 15 residues. Looked up from germline, CDR1 is DFQATT and CDR2 is SNEGSKA (reference sequence). The CDR3 loop reads CSASLAGANTGELFF. In DNA form, the CDR3 reads TGCAGTGCTAGTCTAGCGGGGGCGAACACCGGGGAGCTGTTTTTT.

The chain is built from TRBV29-1 and TRBJ2-2; 7 bases match TRBD1. Germline-derived CDR1 and CDR2 are SQVTM and ANQGSEA. This CDR3 comprises 13 residues. V dropped 7 bases and J dropped 4; count of bases not matched to a gene: 6. CDR3 region: CSAQTGTTGELFF. The CDR3 DNA reads as TGCAGCGCTCAGACAGGGACCACCGGGGAGCTGTTTTTT.

The CDR3 spells CASSLTGLSNEKLFF. The CDR3 DNA reads as TGTGCCAGCAGCTTGACAGGGCTTTCTAATGAAAAACTGTTTTTT. The chain uses TRBV28 and TRBJ1-4; TRBD1 matches at 7 bases. The CDR3 is made up of 15 amino acids. Looked up from germline, CDR1 is MDHEN and CDR2 is SYDVKM. After removal of 6 bases from V and 3 bases from J, the junction contained 7 bases not matched to a gene.

The V and J genes are TRBV19 and TRBJ1-1, with D unresolved. Germline V gene data show CDR1 as LNHDA and CDR2 as SQIVND (reference sequence). Trimming pared 3 bases from V and 0 bases from J, leaving 5 bases between. The CDR3 length is 13 residues. CDR3 loop: CASSIYLNTEAFF. As DNA, the CDR3 is TGTGCCAGTAGTATTTATCTGAACACTGAAGCTTTCTTT.

The rearrangement uses TRBV19 and TRBJ2-1; no definite D call. Germline lookup yields CDR1 LNHDA and CDR2 SQIVND (reference sequence). This CDR3 is 12 amino acids long. The DNA for the CDR3 is TGTGCTACCTCCCGGGCCTACAATGAGCAGTTCTTC. It yields the protein CATSRAYNEQFF.

Of note for this clone: The identical CDR3 is also encoded by other nucleotide sequences in the sample. The chain links TRBV27 to TRBJ2-2; D remains unclear. Between the trimmed V and J ends, which lost 3 bases and 5 bases, there was a span of 4 bases. This CDR3 contains 12 residues. Germline values: CDR1 MNHEY, CDR2 SMNVEV (reference sequence). CDR3 in DNA: TGTGCCAGCAGTTTGCGGACCGGGGAGCTGTTTTTT. It encodes CASSLRTGELFF.

The chain carries TRBV5-4 and TRBJ2-1, with 7 positions matching TRBD2. CDR1 and CDR2 (germline): SGHNT, YYREEE (reference sequence). With V trimmed by 2 bases and J by 8 bases, 4 bases remained unmatched. CDR3 length equals 13 residues. In nucleotides, the CDR3 is TGTGCCAGCAGCTTCGGGGGGAACCATGAGCAGTTCTTC. Encoded protein: CASSFGGNHEQFF.

In its sample, this clone was seen once. This CDR3 is also generated by other DNA sequences in the sample. The gene calls are TRBV5-1 and TRBJ2-1; D is possibly TRBD1 (5 bases). With 0 bases removed from V and 4 bases from J, the gap between germline ends came to 11 bases. CDR1 and CDR2 (germline): SGHRS, YFSETQ. There are 15 residues in the CDR3. The CDR3 nucleotides are TGCGCCAGCAGCTTGGGGCAGGGAAGTTACAATGAGCAGTTCTTC. Translation: CASSLGQGSYNEQFF.

This sequence joins TRBV6-5 and TRBJ2-5; D is possibly TRBD1 (5 bases). Germline V lookup: CDR1 MNHEY, CDR2 SVGAGI. The V end lost 5 bases, the J end lost 4 bases, and 8 bases lay between the germline ends. The CDR3 is made up of 12 amino acids. CDR3: CASSQGRETQYF. The CDR3 coding sequence is TGTGCCAGCAGTCAGGGTCGAGAGACCCAGTACTTC.

The chain employs TRBV24-1 and TRBJ2-1; a possible D gene is TRBD1 (5 bases). With 4 bases removed from V and 8 bases from J, the gap between germline ends came to 14 bases. This CDR3 is 14 amino acids long. Germline V gives CDR1 KGHDR, CDR2 SFDVKD. The DNA for the CDR3 is TGTGCCACCAGTGACAACGACCTGGGGCATGAGCAGTTCTTC. Residues: CATSDNDLGHEQFF.

This clone is a singleton in its sample. This chain links TRBV21-1 with TRBJ1-5; the table's D call of TRBD1 was not tested on the DNA. TRBV21-1 has pseudogene status. The CDR3 totals 16 residues. The CDR3 sequence is CASSKAWTGRNQPQHF. CDR3 DNA sequence: TGTGCCAGCAGCAAAGCGTGGACAGGCCGTAATCAGCCCCAGCATTTT.

The V gene is TRBV18, the J gene TRBJ1-5; D is perhaps TRBD1 (6 bases). The CDR3 contains 17 residues. Trimming cost V 3 bases and J 1 base, with 16 bases left between them. The germline V gene encodes CDR1 KGHSH and CDR2 LQKENI. The CDR3 sequence: CASSPTGGGSSNQPQHF. The CDR3 bases are TGTGCCAGCTCACCGACGGGGGGCGGTTCGAGCAATCAGCCCCAGCATTTT.

Regarding this clone: The junction differs from germline at one of its ends, possibly a read error. This chain connects TRBV7-7 to TRBJ2-7, with D possibly TRBD1 on 5 matching bases. Per the germline V gene, CDR1 is SSHAT and CDR2 is FNYEAQ (reference sequence). This CDR3 has 13 residues. The CDR3, as DNA: TGTGCTAGCAGCCCAGGGTTAAGGTACGAGCAGTACTTC. It yields the protein CASSPGLRYEQYF.

The rearrangement links TRBV3-1 (or the pseudogene TRBV3-2) to TRBJ1-5; 8 bases map to TRBD1. The CDR3 totals 14 residues. Germline V gene data show CDR1 as LGHDT and CDR2 as YNNKEL (reference sequence). Trimming removed 3 bases from V and 4 bases from J; junction bases left unmatched: 2. The CDR3 bases are TGTGCCAGCAGCCACACAGGGGGGAATCAGCCCCAGCATTTT. Protein: CASSHTGGNQPQHF.

The chain recombines TRBV2 with TRBJ1-2; 9 bases are shared with TRBD1. The CDR3 totals 13 residues. Losses at the gene ends were 7 bases for V and 4 bases for J; bases not matched to a gene: 4. CDR1 and CDR2 from the germline V gene are SNHLY and FYNNEI. This chain's CDR3 is CASTGDRAYGYTF. CDR3 nucleotides: TGTGCCAGCACCGGGGACAGGGCCTATGGCTACACCTTC.

The V gene is TRBV5-1, the J gene TRBJ1-3, with D uncertain. The CDR3 is made up of 15 amino acids. Per germline, CDR1 SGHRS and CDR2 YFSETQ. Deletions cut 5 bases from V and 0 bases from J, with 12 bases between. The CDR3 spells CASRSTVTSGNTIYF. DNA for the CDR3: TGCGCCAGCAGATCTACAGTGACCTCTGGAAACACCATATATTTT.

The J gene is TRBJ1-2, the V gene TRBV6-1; D remains unclear. Looked up from germline, CDR1 is MNHNS and CDR2 is SASEGT. V dropped 2 bases and J dropped 2 bases, with 3 bases sitting between them. The CDR3 contains 12 residues. The chain's CDR3 is CASSESNYGYTF. The CDR3 DNA is TGTGCCAGCAGTGAAAGCAACTATGGCTACACCTTC.